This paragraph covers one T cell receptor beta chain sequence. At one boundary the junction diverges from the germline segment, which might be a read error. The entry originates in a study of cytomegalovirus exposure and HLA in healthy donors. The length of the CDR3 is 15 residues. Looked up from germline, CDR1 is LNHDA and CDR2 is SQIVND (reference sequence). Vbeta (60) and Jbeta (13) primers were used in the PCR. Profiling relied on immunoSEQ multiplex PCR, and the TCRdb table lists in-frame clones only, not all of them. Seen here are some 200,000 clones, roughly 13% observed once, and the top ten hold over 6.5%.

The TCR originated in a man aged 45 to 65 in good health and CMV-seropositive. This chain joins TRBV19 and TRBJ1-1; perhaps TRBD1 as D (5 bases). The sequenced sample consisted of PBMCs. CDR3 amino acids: CVSNPRQGGDTEAFF. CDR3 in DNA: TGTGTCAGTAATCCGAGGCAGGGCGGGGACACTGAAGCTTTCTTT.